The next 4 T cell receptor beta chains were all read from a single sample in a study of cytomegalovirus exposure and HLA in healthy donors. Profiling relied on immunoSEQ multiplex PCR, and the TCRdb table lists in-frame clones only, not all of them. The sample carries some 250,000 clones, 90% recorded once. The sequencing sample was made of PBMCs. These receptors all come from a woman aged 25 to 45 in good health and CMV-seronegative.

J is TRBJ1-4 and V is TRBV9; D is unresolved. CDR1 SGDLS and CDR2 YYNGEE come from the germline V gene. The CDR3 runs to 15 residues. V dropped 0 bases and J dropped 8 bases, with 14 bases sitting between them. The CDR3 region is CASSVEGGPGEKLFF. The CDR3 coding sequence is TGTGCCAGCAGCGTAGAAGGTGGGCCCGGGGAAAAACTGTTTTTT.

CDR3 nucleotides: TGTGCCAGTAGTGGTTGGATATTTGGAAACACCATATATTTT. It is translated as CASSGWIFGNTIYF. The rearrangement joins TRBV19 to TRBJ1-3; D is unresolved. Germline V gene sequence: CDR1 LNHDA, CDR2 SQIVND (reference sequence). The CDR3 extends over 14 amino acids. V dropped 5 bases and J dropped 3 bases, with 11 bases sitting between them.

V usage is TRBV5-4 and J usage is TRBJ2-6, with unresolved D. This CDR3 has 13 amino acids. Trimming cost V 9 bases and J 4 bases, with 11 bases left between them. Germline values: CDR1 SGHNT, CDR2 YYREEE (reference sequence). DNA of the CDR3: TGTGCCATTTCGCCCCTCGGGGCCAACGTCCTGACTTTC. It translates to CAISPLGANVLTF.

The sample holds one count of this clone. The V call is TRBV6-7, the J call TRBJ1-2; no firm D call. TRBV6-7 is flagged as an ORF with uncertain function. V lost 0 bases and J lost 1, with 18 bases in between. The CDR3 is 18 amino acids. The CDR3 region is CASSYSSPPPPINYGYTF. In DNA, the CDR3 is TGTGCCAGCAGTTACTCGAGTCCGCCGCCCCCTATTAACTATGGCTACACCTTC.